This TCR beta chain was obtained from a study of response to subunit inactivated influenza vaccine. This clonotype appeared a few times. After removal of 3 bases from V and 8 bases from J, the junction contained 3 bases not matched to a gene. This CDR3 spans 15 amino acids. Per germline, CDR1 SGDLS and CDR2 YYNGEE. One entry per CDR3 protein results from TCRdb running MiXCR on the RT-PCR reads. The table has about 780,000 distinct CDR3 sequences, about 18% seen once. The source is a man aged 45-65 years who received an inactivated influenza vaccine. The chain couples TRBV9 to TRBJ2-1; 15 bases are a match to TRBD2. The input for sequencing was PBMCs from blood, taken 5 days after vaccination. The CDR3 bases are TGTGCCAGCAGCGGGGGACTAGCGGGAGGAGATGAGCAGTTCTTC. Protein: CASSGGLAGGDEQFF.